These 11 T cell receptor beta chains originate from one sample sequenced in a study of blood T cells in healthy people across ages. The authors ran a second PCR of 7 to 11 cycles using a sample-barcoded 5' primer and a J-beta primer mix. MiXCR, run by TCRdb on the 5' RACE reads, gives a single entry per CDR3 protein. This table has about 1,500,000 distinct CDR3 sequences, 42% appearing once. What was sequenced was blood. The receptors were sampled from a young woman in good health.

This clonotype was recorded a few times. The chain couples TRBV6-6 to TRBJ2-1; D remains unclear. V was shortened by 5 bases and J by 0 bases, with 8 bases between the two germline ends. Germline V gene sequence: CDR1 MNHNY, CDR2 SVGAGI (reference sequence). The CDR3 totals 14 residues. The CDR3 nucleotides are TGTGCCAGCAGTGCTGCGCTCTCCTACAATGAGCAGTTCTTC. Amino acid sequence: CASSAALSYNEQFF.

This clonotype showed up just a few times. This chain links TRBV12-3 or TRBV12-4 with TRBJ1-1, with D tentatively TRBD1 (6 bases). CDR3 length: 13 amino acids. V lost 5 bases, J lost 5 bases, and 12 bases lay in between. The CDR3 DNA reads as TGTGCCAGCAGTCCGGGACACACAACTGAAGCTTTCTTT. This codes for CASSPGHTTEAFF.

This clonotype was observed a few times. The chain carries TRBV20-1 and TRBJ1-1; D gene ambiguous. Trimming left V 3 bases short and J 9 bases short, with 11 bases between. The V gene's germline CDR1 is DFQATT and CDR2 SNEGSKA (reference sequence). This CDR3 spans 11 amino acids. The CDR3 region has the DNA TGCAGTGCTAGTGCGGGCCCTCAAGCTTTCTTT. Amino acid sequence: CSASAGPQAFF.

The V and J genes are TRBV7-9 and TRBJ2-3, with a possible D match to TRBD2 (6 bases). Germline loops: CDR1 SEHNR, CDR2 FQNEAQ (reference sequence). The CDR3 length is 16 residues. Trimming shortened V by 5 bases and J by 5 bases, and 20 bases separated the two germline ends. Here the CDR3 DNA reads TGTGCCAGCAGCGATGGGACTTTCTCACCAGTAGATACGCAGTATTTT. This encodes CASSDGTFSPVDTQYF.

The V and J genes are TRBV6-1 and TRBJ1-5; 9 nucleotides line up with TRBD1. Germline CDR1 reads MNHNS; CDR2 reads SASEGT. V shed 6 bases, J shed 0 bases, and the junction held 12 bases outside the gene matches. The CDR3 is made up of 18 amino acids. CDR3 protein: CASRPAGQGIYSNQPQHF. The CDR3 DNA reads as TGTGCCAGCAGACCAGCGGGACAGGGAATTTATAGCAATCAGCCCCAGCATTTT.

Of note for this clonotype: At one boundary the junction diverges from the germline segment, which might be a read error. The chain uses TRBV27 and TRBJ2-5, with D tentatively TRBD1 or TRBD2 (6 bases each). The DNA end favors TRBJ2-7, so the J call may be wrong. This CDR3 comprises 12 residues. CDR1 MNHEY and CDR2 SMNVEV come from the germline V gene (reference sequence). Here the CDR3 reads CVSRGGGGEQYF. The CDR3 DNA follows: TGTGTCAGCAGAGGAGGGGGAGGCGAGCAGTACTTC.

The chain carries TRBV27 and TRBJ1-4; the D is unclear. V was clipped by 2 bases and J by 0 bases, with 16 bases between them. This CDR3 is built from 18 residues. Germline V CDR1 and CDR2: MNHEY, SMNVEV (reference sequence). The DNA for the CDR3 is TGTGCCAGCAGTTTACGGGCAGCCTCCCAGGCAACTAATGAAAAACTGTTTTTT. This encodes CASSLRAASQATNEKLFF. The full variable domain, rest sourced from reference TRBV27 and TRBJ1-4, is EAQVTQNPRYLITVTGKKLTVTCSQNMNHEYMSWYRQDPGLGLRQIYYSMNVEVTDKGDVPEGYKVSRKEKRNFPLILESPSPNQTSLYFCASSLRAASQATNEKLFFGSGTQLSVL.

This chain links TRBV11-2 with TRBJ2-7; maybe TRBD2 (6 bases). CDR3 size: 16 residues. Germline loops: CDR1 SGHAT, CDR2 FQNNGV. V was pared by 5 bases and J by 3 bases, with 20 bases between. For the CDR3, the DNA is TGTGCCAGCAGCCTGTCTACCGGGACTGGGTACTACGAGCAGTACTTC. Translated: CASSLSTGTGYYEQYF.

As for this clonotype: At one end the junction does not follow the germline gene, possibly because of a read error. The J gene is TRBJ1-2, the V gene TRBV5-1; TRBD1 matches at 7 bases. Germline V gives CDR1 SGHRS, CDR2 YFSETQ. This CDR3 spans 14 amino acids. The CDR3 protein is CASSATGVGYGCTF. CDR3 DNA sequence: TGCGCCAGCAGCGCCACAGGGGTCGGCTATGGCTGCACCTTC.

This clonotype was counted between two and nine times. The V and J genes are TRBV6-6 and TRBJ2-6; no reliable D call. This CDR3 comprises 16 residues. The germline V gene has CDR1 MNHNY and CDR2 SVGAGI (reference sequence). Between the trimmed V and J ends, which lost 0 bases and 0 bases, there was a span of 6 bases. The CDR3 nucleotides are TGTGCCAGCAGTTACTCGGAACGCTCTGGGGCCAACGTCCTGACTTTC. Translating gives CASSYSERSGANVLTF.

This clonotype was seen more than once but under ten times. A much larger clone differs from this one at a single base, so this may be a read error. The chain recombines TRBV5-1 with TRBJ1-2; D call uncertain. In germline, CDR1 is SGHRS, CDR2 YFSETQ. CDR3 length: 14 amino acids. V lost 4 bases and J 6 bases, leaving 16 bases between the germline ends. CDR3 bases: TGCGCCAGCAGCGCCCGCGAGGGTCTCGATGGCTACACCTTC. Its protein product is CASSAREGLDGYTF.